This T cell receptor (beta chain) was recovered during a study of technical replicates of blood from several donors. Assay used: immunoSEQ multiplex PCR; TCRdb lists only in-frame clones, some missing. Of 75,000 to 100,000 clones detected, approximately 96% appear once; the ten largest clones hold less than 0.45%. The V and J ends lost 7 bases and 8 bases, in that order; junction bases with no gene match: 9. CDR1 and CDR2 (germline): SQVTM, ANQGSEA. The CDR3 spans 12 residues. This receptor was identified in a human donor in good health. V usage is TRBV29-1 and J usage is TRBJ1-2; 8 bases are shared with TRBD1. The material sequenced was T cells isolated from PBMCs. The DNA for the CDR3 is TGCAGCGCGCAGACAGGGGATTACGGCTACACCTTC. Protein: CSAQTGDYGYTF.